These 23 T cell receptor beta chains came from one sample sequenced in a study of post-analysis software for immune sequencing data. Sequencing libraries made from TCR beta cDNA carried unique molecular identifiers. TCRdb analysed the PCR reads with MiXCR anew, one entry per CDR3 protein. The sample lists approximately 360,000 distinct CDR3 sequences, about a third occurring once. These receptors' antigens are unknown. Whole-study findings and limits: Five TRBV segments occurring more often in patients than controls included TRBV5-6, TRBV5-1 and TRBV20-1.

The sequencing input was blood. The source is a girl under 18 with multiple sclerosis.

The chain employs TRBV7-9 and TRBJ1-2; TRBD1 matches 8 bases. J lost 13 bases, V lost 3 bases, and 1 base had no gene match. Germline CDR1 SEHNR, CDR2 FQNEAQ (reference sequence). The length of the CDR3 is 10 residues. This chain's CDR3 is CASSLDRATF. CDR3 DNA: TGTGCCAGCAGCTTGGACAGGGCCACCTTC.

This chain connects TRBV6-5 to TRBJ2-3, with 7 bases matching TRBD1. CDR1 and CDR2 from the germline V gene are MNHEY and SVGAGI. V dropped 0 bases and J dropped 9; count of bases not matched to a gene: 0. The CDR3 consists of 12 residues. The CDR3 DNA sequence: TGTGCCAGCAGTTACTCGACAGGGACGCAGTATTTT. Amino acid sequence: CASSYSTGTQYF.

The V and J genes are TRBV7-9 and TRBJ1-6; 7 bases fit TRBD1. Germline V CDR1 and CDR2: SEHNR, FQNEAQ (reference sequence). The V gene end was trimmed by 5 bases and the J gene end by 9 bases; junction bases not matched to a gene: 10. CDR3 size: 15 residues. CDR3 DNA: TGTGCCAGCAGCCCAACGCGGCCAGGGGGTTCACCCCTCCACTTT. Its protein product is CASSPTRPGGSPLHF.

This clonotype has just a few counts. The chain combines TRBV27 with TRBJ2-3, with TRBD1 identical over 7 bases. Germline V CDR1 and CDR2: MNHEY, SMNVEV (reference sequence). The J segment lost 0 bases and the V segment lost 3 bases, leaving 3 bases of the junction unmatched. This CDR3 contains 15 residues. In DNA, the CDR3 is TGTGCCAGCAGTTTTTTACAGGGGAGCACAGATACGCAGTATTTT. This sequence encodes CASSFLQGSTDTQYF.

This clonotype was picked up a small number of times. The CDR3 loop reads CSVPSGWGGYTF. The CDR3 DNA follows: TGCAGCGTCCCAAGTGGGTGGGGTGGCTACACCTTC. The rearrangement uses TRBV29-1 and TRBJ1-2; D is undetermined. This CDR3 has 12 amino acids. V was clipped by 6 bases and J by 7 bases, with 15 bases between them. Germline V gene data show CDR1 as SQVTM and CDR2 as ANQGSEA.

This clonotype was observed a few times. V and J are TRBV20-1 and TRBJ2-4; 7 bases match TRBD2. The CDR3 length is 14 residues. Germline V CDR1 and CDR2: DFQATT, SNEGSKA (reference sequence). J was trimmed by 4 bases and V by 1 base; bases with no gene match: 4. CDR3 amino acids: CSARASGVKNIQYF. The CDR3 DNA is TGCAGTGCTAGAGCCAGCGGGGTTAAAAACATTCAGTACTTC.

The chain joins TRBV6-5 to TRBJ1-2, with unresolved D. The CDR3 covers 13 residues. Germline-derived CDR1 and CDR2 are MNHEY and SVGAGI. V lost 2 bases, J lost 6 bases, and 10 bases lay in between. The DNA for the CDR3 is TGTGCCAGCAGTTACCGACTCGGGCATGGCTACACCTTC. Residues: CASSYRLGHGYTF.

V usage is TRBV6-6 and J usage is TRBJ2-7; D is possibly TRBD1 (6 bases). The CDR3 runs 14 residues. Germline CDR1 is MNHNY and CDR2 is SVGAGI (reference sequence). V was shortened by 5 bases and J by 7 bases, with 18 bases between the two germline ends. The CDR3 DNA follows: TGTGCCAGCAGTCCCCCAGGGGAAGGAAAAGAGCAGTACTTC. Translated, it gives CASSPPGEGKEQYF.

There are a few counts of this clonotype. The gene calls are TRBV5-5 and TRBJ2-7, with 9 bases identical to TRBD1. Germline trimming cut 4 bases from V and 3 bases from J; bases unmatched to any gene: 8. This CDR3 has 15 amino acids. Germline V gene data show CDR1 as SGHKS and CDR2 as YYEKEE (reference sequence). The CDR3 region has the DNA TGTGCCAGCAGCCCTACAGGGGGCCAGAGCTACGAGCAGTACTTC. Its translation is CASSPTGGQSYEQYF.

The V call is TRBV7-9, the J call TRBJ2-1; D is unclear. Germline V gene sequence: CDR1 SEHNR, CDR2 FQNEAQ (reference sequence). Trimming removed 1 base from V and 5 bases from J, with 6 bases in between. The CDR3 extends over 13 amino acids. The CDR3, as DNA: TGTGCCAGCAGCTTAGGGTCCGACAATGAGCAGTTCTTC. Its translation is CASSLGSDNEQFF.

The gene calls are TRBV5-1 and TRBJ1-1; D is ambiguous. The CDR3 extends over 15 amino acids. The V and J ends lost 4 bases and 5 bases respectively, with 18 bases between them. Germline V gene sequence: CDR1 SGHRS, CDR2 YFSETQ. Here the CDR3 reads CASSPRADSGTEAFF. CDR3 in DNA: TGCGCCAGCAGCCCCCGGGCTGATTCGGGGACTGAAGCTTTCTTT.

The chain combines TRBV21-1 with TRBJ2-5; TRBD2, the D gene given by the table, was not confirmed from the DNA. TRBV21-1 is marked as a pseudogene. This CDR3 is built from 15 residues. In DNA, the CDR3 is TGTGCCAGCAGCAAAGGTTCCGGGGAGGAAGAGACCCAGTACTTC. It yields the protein CASSKGSGEEETQYF.

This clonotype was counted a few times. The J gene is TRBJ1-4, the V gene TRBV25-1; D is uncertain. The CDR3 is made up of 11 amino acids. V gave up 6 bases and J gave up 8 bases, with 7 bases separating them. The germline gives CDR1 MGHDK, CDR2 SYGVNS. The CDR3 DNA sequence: TGTGCCAGCAGCCTACAGGAAAAACTGTTTTTT. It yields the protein CASSLQEKLFF.

This chain's CDR3 is CSARGLGLNSYEQYF. The DNA for the CDR3 is TGCAGTGCTAGAGGCTTGGGACTCAACTCCTACGAGCAGTACTTC. The chain joins TRBV20-1 to TRBJ2-7, with D perhaps matching TRBD2 (6 bases). CDR3 size: 15 residues. CDR1 and CDR2 from the germline V gene are DFQATT and SNEGSKA (reference sequence). Trimming took 1 base from V and 0 from J, leaving 13 bases between them.

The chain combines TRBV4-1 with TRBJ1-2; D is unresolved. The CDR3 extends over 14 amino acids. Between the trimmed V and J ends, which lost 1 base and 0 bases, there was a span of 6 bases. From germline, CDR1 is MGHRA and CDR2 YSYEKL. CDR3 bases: TGCGCCAGCAGCCAAGTAGTAACTAACTATGGCTACACCTTC. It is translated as CASSQVVTNYGYTF.

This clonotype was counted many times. The CDR3 sequence: CASRGGDTQYF. The CDR3 DNA is TGTGCCAGCAGGGGGGGAGATACGCAGTATTTT. The chain has TRBV6-5 and TRBJ2-3, with D possibly matching TRBD2 (6 bases). Trimming removed 6 bases from V and 5 bases from J, with 6 bases in between. Germline values: CDR1 MNHEY, CDR2 SVGAGI. The CDR3 contains 11 residues.

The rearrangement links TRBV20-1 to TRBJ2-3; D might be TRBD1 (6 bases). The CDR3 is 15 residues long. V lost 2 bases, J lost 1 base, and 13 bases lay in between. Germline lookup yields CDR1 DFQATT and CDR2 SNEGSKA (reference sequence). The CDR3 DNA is TGCAGTGCTAGACCCCAGGGGTTGGGCACAGATACGCAGTATTTT. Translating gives CSARPQGLGTDTQYF.

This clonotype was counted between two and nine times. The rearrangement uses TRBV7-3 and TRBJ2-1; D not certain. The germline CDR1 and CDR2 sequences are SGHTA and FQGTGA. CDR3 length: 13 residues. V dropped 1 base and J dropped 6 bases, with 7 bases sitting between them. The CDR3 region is CASSLSPTNEQFF. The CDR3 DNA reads TGTGCCAGCAGCTTAAGCCCTACCAATGAGCAGTTCTTC. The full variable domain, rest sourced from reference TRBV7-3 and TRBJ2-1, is GAGVSQTPSNKVTEKGKYVELRCDPISGHTALYWYRQSLGQGPEFLIYFQGTGAADDSGLPNDRFFAVRPEGSVSTLKIQRTERGDSAVYLCASSLSPTNEQFFGPGTRLTVL.

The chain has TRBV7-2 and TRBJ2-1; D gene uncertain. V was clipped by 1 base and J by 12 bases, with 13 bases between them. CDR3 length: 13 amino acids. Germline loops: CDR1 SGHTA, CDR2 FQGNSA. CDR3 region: CASSLGYHRGQFF. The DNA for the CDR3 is TGTGCCAGCAGCTTAGGGTACCACCGAGGGCAGTTCTTC.

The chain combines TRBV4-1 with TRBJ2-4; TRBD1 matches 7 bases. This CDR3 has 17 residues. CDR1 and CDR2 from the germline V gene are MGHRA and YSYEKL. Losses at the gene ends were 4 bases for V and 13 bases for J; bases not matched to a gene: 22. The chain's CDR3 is CASSLGKIRDRRSGQYF. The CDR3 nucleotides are TGCGCCAGCAGCCTAGGGAAGATTCGGGACAGACGGTCGGGGCAGTACTTC.

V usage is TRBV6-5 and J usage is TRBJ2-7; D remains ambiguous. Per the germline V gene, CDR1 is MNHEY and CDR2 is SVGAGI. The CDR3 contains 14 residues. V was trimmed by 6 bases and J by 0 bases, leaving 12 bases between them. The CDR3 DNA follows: TGTGCCAGCAGCCCCTATACGATCTCCTACGAGCAGTACTTC. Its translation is CASSPYTISYEQYF.

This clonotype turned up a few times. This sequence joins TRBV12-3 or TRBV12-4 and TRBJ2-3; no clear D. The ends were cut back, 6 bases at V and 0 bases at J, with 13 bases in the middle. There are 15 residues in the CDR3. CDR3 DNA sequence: TGTGCCAGCAGCCTTGGGCACTCTAGCACAGATACGCAGTATTTT. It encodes CASSLGHSSTDTQYF.

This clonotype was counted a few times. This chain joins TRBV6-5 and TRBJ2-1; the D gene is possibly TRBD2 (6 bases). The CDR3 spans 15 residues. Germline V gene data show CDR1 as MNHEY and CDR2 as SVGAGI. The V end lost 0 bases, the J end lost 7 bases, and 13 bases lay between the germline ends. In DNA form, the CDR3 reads TGTGCCAGCAGTTACTCTAGCGGTGGGGTTAATGAGCAGTTCTTC. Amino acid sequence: CASSYSSGGVNEQFF.